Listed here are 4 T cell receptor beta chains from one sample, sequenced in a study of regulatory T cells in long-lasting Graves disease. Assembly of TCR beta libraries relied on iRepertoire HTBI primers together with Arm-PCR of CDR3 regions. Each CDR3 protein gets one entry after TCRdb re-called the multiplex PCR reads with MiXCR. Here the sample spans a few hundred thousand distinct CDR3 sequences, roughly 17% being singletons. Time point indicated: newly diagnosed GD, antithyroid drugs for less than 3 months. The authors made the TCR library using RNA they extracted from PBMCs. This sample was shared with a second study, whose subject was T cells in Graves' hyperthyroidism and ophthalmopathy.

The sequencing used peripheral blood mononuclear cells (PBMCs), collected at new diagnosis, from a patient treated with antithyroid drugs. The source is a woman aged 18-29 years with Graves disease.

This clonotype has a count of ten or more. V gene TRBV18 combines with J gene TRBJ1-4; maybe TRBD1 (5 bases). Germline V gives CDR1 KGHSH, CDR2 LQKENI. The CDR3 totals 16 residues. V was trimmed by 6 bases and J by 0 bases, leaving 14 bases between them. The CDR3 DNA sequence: TGTGCCAGCTCTCCCTCCAGGGACCCAACTAATGAAAAACTGTTTTTT. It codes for CASSPSRDPTNEKLFF.

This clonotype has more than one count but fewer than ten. The CDR3 DNA reads as TGTGCCAGCAGTTTACTAGTGGGAATCCATACGCAGTATTTT. Translated, it gives CASSLLVGIHTQYF. The gene calls are TRBV27 and TRBJ2-3; unclear D gene. The germline V and J ends were trimmed by 2 bases and 7 bases, with 13 bases remaining between them. Germline CDR1 and CDR2: MNHEY and SMNVEV (reference sequence). This CDR3 is built from 14 residues.

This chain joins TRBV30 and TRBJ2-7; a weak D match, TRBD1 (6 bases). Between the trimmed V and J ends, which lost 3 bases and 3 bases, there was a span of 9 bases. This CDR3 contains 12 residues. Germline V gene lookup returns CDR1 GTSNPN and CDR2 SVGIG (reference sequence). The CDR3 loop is CAWRDRHYEQYF. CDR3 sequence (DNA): TGTGCCTGGAGGGACAGACACTACGAGCAGTACTTC.

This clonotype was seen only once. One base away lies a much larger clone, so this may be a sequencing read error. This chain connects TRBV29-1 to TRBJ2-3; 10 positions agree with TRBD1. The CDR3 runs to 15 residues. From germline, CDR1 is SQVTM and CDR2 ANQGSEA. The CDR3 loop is CSVTNGQGVADTRYF. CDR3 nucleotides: TGCAGCGTTACCAATGGACAGGGGGTTGCAGATACGCGGTATTTT.